This T cell receptor beta chain was obtained from a study of CD8+ T cells in alopecia areata. The wider study: The authors scored treated patients' severity by affected scalp percentage. Study results and limitations: Among the top 100, expanded CD8+ clones, as well as scalp clonality, were significantly decreased by tofacitinib. Possibly as an HLA-related effect, TCR sharing across patients appeared less clear than in mice.

For this clone: Its antigen is not identified.

J lost 3 bases, V lost 3 bases, and 6 bases had no gene match. The length of the CDR3 is 16 residues. Germline-derived CDR1 and CDR2 are LGHNA and YNFKEQ. Following RNA extraction, reverse transcription yielded cDNA that acted as the sequencing template. Libraries were prepared by immunoSEQ multiplex PCR; TCRdb keeps only in-frame clonotypes and omits some of them. The sample lists about 200,000 clones, 50% to 60% occurring once. Treatment indicated: oral pan-JAK inhibitor, 5-10 mg twice daily. The clonotype was recovered from a human donor with alopecia areata. Specimen: CD4+ T cells sorted from blood, collected at week 4, from a patient treated with tofacitinib. The V call is TRBV4-2, the J call TRBJ2-2; 8 bases fit TRBD1. In DNA, the CDR3 is TGTGCCAGCAGCCAGGAGGGGACAGGTTACACCGGGGAGCTGTTTTTT. Protein sequence: CASSQEGTGYTGELFF.